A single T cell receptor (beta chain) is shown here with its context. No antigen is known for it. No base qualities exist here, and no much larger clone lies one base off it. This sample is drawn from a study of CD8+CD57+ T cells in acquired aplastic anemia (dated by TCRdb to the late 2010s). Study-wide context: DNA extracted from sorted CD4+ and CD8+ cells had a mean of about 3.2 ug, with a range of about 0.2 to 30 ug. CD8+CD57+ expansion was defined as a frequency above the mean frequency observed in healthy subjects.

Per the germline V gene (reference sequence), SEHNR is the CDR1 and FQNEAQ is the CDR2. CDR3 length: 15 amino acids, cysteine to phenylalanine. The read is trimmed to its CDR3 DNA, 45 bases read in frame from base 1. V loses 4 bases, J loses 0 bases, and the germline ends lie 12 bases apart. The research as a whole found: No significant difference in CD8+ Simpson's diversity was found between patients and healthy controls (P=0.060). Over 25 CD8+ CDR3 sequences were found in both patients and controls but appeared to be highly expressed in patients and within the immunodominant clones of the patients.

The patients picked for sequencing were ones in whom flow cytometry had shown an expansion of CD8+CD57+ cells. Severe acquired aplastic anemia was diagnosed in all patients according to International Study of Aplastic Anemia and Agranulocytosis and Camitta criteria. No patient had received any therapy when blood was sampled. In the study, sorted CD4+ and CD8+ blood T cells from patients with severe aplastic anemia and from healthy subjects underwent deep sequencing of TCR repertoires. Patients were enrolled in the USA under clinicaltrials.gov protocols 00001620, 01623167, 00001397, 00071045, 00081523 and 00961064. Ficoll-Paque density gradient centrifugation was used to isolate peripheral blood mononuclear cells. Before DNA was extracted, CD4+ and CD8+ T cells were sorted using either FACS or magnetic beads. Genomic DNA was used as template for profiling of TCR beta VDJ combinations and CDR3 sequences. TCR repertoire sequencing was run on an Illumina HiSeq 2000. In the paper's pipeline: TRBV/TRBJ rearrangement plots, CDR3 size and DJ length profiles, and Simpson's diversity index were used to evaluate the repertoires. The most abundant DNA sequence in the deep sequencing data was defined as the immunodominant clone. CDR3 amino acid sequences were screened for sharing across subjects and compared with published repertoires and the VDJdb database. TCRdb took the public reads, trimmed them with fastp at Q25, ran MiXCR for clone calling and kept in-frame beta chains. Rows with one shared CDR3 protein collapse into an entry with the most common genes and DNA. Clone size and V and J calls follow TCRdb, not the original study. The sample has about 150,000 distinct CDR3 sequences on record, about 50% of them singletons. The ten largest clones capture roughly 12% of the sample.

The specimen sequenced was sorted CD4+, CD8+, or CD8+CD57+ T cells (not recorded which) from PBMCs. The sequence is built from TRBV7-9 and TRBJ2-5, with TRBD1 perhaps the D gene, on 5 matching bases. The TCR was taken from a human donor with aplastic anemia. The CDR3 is CASSSDSLYQETQYF. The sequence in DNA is TGTGCCAGCAGCTCAGACAGCCTTTACCAAGAGACCCAGTACTTC. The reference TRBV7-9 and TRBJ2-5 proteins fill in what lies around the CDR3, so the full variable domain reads DTGVSQNPRHKITKRGQNVTFRCDPISEHNRLYWYRQTLGQGPEFLTYFQNEAQLEKSRLLSDRFSAERPKGSFSTLEIQRTEQGDSAMYLCASSSDSLYQETQYFGPGTRLLVL.